The rows below give T cell receptor beta chains drawn from one sample of a study of shared clonotypes between healthy human individuals. The data were produced by immunoSEQ multiplex PCR, yet TCRdb's version contains in-frame clones alone and is incomplete. The data show roughly 1,500,000 clones, approximately 98.5% seen once. The specimen was naive CD4+ T cells sorted from blood. The source is a man aged 25-40 years in good health. The CDR3 runs from the conserved cysteine through the conserved F or W. The order of the fields is clone size, J gene, D gene, V gene, CDR3 protein, CDR3 DNA. A D gene is named only where the DNA matches it firmly. Clone size is not always given. Where it is, it says once, few, many or a class for expanded clones.

clone_size: .; j_call: TRBJ1-2; d_call: .; v_call: TRBV7-9; cdr3_aa: CASSSRTQRDGYTF; cdr3_nt: TGTGCCAGCAGCTCTCGGACGCAGAGGGATGGCTACACCTTC
clone_size: .; j_call: TRBJ2-7; d_call: TRBD1; v_call: TRBV27; cdr3_aa: CASSPTTGTGVYEQYF; cdr3_nt: TGTGCCAGCAGCCCAACAACCGGGACAGGGGTGTACGAGCAGTACTTC
clone_size: .; j_call: TRBJ1-5; d_call: .; v_call: TRBV19; cdr3_aa: CASSVGNQPQHF; cdr3_nt: TGTGCCAGTAGTGTAGGGAATCAGCCCCAGCATTTT
clone_size: .; j_call: TRBJ1-5; d_call: TRBD1; v_call: TRBV5-5; cdr3_aa: CASSRGTGGKHQPQHF; cdr3_nt: TGTGCCAGCAGCCGGGGGACAGGAGGGAAACATCAGCCCCAGCATTTT
clone_size: .; j_call: TRBJ1-3; d_call: .; v_call: TRBV6-5; cdr3_aa: CASSYAPRSGNTIYF; cdr3_nt: TGTGCCAGCAGTTACGCACCGCGCTCTGGAAACACCATATATTTT
clone_size: .; j_call: TRBJ2-3; d_call: .; v_call: TRBV7-6; cdr3_aa: CASSPPLDTQYF; cdr3_nt: TGTGCCAGCAGCCCACCCCTAGATACGCAGTATTTT
clone_size: .; j_call: TRBJ2-2; d_call: .; v_call: TRBV6-6; cdr3_aa: CASSKAASNTGELFF; cdr3_nt: TGTGCCAGCAGCAAAGCGGCGTCGAACACCGGGGAGCTGTTTTTT
clone_size: .; j_call: TRBJ2-5; d_call: .; v_call: TRBV5-6; cdr3_aa: CATSYVASSLEETQYF; cdr3_nt: TGTGCCACCTCCTACGTCGCGAGTAGCTTAGAAGAGACCCAGTACTTC
clone_size: once; j_call: TRBJ1-4; d_call: .; v_call: TRBV7-2; cdr3_aa: CASSIQTGANEKLFF; cdr3_nt: TGTGCCAGCAGCATACAGACAGGTGCAAATGAAAAACTGTTTTTT
clone_size: .; j_call: TRBJ2-5; d_call: TRBD2; v_call: TRBV5-4; cdr3_aa: CASSFGLAGRETQYF; cdr3_nt: TGTGCCAGCAGCTTTGGACTAGCGGGACGAGAGACCCAGTACTTC
clone_size: .; j_call: TRBJ2-7; d_call: .; v_call: TRBV10-3; cdr3_aa: CAISKRDEQYF; cdr3_nt: TGTGCCATCAGTAAAAGGGACGAGCAGTACTTC
clone_size: .; j_call: TRBJ2-5; d_call: .; v_call: TRBV6-1; cdr3_aa: CASSEAVTGKETQYF; cdr3_nt: TGTGCCAGCAGTGAAGCCGTGACAGGAAAAGAGACCCAGTACTTC
clone_size: .; j_call: TRBJ2-7; d_call: .; v_call: TRBV10-3; cdr3_aa: CAISEPRPTKALYF; cdr3_nt: TGTGCCATCAGTGAGCCGAGACCGACAAAGGCACTGTACTTC
clone_size: .; j_call: TRBJ2-7; d_call: TRBD2; v_call: TRBV5-1; cdr3_aa: CASRPAGAVYEQYF; cdr3_nt: TGCGCCAGCAGGCCAGCGGGAGCAGTCTACGAGCAGTACTTC
clone_size: .; j_call: TRBJ2-7; d_call: TRBD1; v_call: TRBV28; cdr3_aa: CASRRRQGAMYEQYF; cdr3_nt: TGTGCCAGCAGACGACGACAGGGAGCAATGTACGAGCAGTACTTC
clone_size: once; j_call: TRBJ2-2; d_call: TRBD2; v_call: TRBV7-2; cdr3_aa: CASSLVLAGDTGELFF; cdr3_nt: TGTGCCAGCAGCTTAGTTCTAGCGGGAGACACCGGGGAGCTGTTTTTT
clone_size: .; j_call: TRBJ2-7; d_call: .; v_call: TRBV9; cdr3_aa: CASSVDAGMSPFSYEQYF; cdr3_nt: TGTGCCAGCAGCGTAGATGCAGGGATGAGCCCGTTCTCCTACGAGCAGTACTTC
clone_size: .; j_call: TRBJ2-2; d_call: TRBD1; v_call: TRBV5-4; cdr3_aa: CASSSHGRQGRAGELFF; cdr3_nt: TGTGCCAGCAGCTCCCATGGGAGACAGGGAAGGGCCGGGGAGCTGTTTTTT
clone_size: .; j_call: TRBJ2-7; d_call: .; v_call: TRBV5-4; cdr3_aa: CASSLPGPGGDEQYF; cdr3_nt: TGTGCCAGCAGCTTGCCCGGGCCCGGCGGGGACGAGCAGTACTTC
clone_size: once; j_call: TRBJ2-3; d_call: TRBD2; v_call: TRBV15; cdr3_aa: CATSRGLAGEDTQYF; cdr3_nt: TGTGCCACCAGCAGGGGACTAGCGGGAGAGGATACGCAGTATTTT
clone_size: .; j_call: TRBJ2-4; d_call: .; v_call: TRBV7-2; cdr3_aa: CASSLLVADIQYF; cdr3_nt: TGTGCCAGCAGCTTACTAGTCGCAGACATTCAGTACTTC
clone_size: .; j_call: TRBJ1-5; d_call: .; v_call: TRBV5-4; cdr3_aa: CASSLAGATNQPQHF; cdr3_nt: TGTGCCAGCAGCTTAGCAGGGGCTACCAATCAGCCCCAGCATTTT
clone_size: .; j_call: TRBJ1-4; d_call: .; v_call: TRBV28; cdr3_aa: CASSLSGEKLFF; cdr3_nt: TGTGCCAGCAGTTTAAGTGGCGAAAAACTGTTTTTT
clone_size: .; j_call: TRBJ2-1; d_call: TRBD2; v_call: TRBV18; cdr3_aa: CASSPRGLADKLYNEQFF; cdr3_nt: TGTGCCAGCTCACCACGGGGACTAGCGGATAAACTCTACAATGAGCAGTTCTTC
clone_size: .; j_call: TRBJ2-1; d_call: .; v_call: TRBV18; cdr3_aa: CASSPQITEPYNEQFF; cdr3_nt: TGTGCCAGCTCCCCACAAATTACAGAACCTTACAATGAGCAGTTCTTC
clone_size: .; j_call: TRBJ2-1; d_call: TRBD2; v_call: TRBV7-9; cdr3_aa: CASSGLAGYEQFF; cdr3_nt: TGTGCCAGCAGCGGACTAGCGGGTTATGAGCAGTTCTTC